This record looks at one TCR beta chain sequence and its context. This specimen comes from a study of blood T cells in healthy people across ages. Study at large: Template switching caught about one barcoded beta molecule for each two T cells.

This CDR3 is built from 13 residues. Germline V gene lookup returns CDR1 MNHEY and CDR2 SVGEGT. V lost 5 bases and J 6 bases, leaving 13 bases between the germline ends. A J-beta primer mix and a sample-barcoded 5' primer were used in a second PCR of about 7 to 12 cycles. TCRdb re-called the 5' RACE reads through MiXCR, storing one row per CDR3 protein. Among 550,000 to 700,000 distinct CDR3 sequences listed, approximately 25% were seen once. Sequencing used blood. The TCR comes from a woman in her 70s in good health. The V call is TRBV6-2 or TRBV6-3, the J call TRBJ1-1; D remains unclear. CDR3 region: CASSVRMEAEAFF. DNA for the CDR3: TGTGCCAGCAGTGTAAGAATGGAGGCTGAAGCTTTCTTT.